This section outlines one T cell receptor (beta chain) sequence together with its context. A read error may produce the germline difference seen at one junction end. In the same sample, other DNA sequences code for this CDR3. The source of the sample is a study of blood T cell repertoires in COVID-19. On the study more broadly: Specimens from acute and convalescent COVID-19 originated in the United States, Italy and Spain. T cells, B-cell-depleted T cells, or PBMCs provided the cDNA or gDNA that served as material.

Original processing notes: Estimation of nucleated cell counts was performed using reference gene primer amplification. Libraries were prepared by immunoSEQ multiplex PCR; TCRdb keeps only in-frame clonotypes and omits some of them. V and J calls and clone size are those listed in that table; D and trimming were worked out from the DNA. In the table there are about 150,000 clones, 78% of which are singletons. The V gene's germline CDR1 is SGHNT and CDR2 YYREEE (reference sequence). The CDR3 length is 12 residues. The source material was peripheral blood. The TCR sequence derives from a man older than 75 with acute or convalescent COVID-19. The chain links TRBV5-4 to TRBJ2-2; D unclear. In nucleotides, the CDR3 is TGTGCCAGCAGCTCTTACACGGGGGAGCTGTTTTTT. This translates into CASSSYTGELFF. Drawing the rest from reference TRBV5-4 and TRBJ2-2, the complete variable domain is ETGVTQSPTHLIKTRGQQVTLRCSSQSGHNTVSWYQQALGQGPQFIFQYYREEENGRGNFPPRFSGLQFPNYSSELNVNALELDDSALYLCASSSYTGELFFGEGSRLTVL.